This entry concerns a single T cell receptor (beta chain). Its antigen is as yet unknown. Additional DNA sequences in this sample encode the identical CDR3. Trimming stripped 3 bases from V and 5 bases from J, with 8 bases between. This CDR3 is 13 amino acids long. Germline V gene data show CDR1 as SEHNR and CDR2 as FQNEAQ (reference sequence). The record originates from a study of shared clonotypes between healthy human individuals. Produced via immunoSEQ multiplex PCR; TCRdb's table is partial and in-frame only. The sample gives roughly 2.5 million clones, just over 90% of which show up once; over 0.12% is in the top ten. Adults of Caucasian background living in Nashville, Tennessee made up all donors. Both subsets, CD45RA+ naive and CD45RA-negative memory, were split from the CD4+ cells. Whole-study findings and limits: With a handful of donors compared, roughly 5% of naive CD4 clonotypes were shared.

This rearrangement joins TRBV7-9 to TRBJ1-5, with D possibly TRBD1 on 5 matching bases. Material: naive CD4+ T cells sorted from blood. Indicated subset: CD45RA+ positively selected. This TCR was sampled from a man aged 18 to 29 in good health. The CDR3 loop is CASSLGGDQPQHF. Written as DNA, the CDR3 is TGTGCCAGCAGCTTGGGGGGGGATCAGCCCCAGCATTTT.